This TCR beta chain was recovered during a study of T cell responses to AZD1222 COVID-19 vaccine. Libraries were prepared by immunoSEQ multiplex PCR; TCRdb keeps only in-frame clonotypes and omits some of them. The repertoire holds about 160,000 clones, with about 91% as singletons. About this clone itself: Its antigen is unidentified.

Study-wide results and caveats: Possibly, clonal diversity was underestimated; donors were largely white British and included more females. Baseline seropositivity occurred in only six AZD1222 recipients. Close to half of all spike-specific TCRs reportedly target regions of the variants that are unmutated.

Pooled in the analysis were second doses at about 4 or about 12 weeks. The germline V gene has CDR1 MNHEY and CDR2 SMNVEV (reference sequence). The CDR3 is made up of 13 amino acids. Trimming shortened V by 8 bases and J by 5 bases, and 15 bases separated the two germline ends. The sample here was peripheral blood, taken 28 days after the second AZD1222 dose. The receptor was derived from an adult who received the AZD1222 COVID-19 vaccine. The chain has TRBV27 and TRBJ1-1; D possibly corresponds to TRBD1 (6 bases). The DNA of the CDR3 is TGTGCCAGCCGCAGGGGATGGGGGACTGAAGCTTTCTTT. It specifies CASRRGWGTEAFF.